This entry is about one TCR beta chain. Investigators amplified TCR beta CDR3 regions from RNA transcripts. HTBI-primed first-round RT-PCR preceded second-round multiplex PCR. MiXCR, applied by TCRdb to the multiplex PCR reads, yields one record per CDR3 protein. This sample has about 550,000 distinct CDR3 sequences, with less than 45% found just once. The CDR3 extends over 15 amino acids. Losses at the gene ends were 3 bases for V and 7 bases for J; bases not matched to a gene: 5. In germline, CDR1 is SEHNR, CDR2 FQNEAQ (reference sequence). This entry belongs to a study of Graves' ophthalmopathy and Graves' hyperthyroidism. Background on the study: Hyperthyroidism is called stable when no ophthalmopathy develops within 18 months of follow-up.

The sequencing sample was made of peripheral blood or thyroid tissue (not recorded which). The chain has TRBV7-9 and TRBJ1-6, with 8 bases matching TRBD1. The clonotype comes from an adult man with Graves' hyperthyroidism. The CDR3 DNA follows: TGTGCCAGCAGCTTCCGGGACAGGAGGAATTCACCCCTCCACTTT. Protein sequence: CASSFRDRRNSPLHF.